This TCR beta chain came from a study of cytomegalovirus exposure and HLA in healthy donors. Across the whole study: Early released data had around 89 million unique TCRs, all coming from HLA-typed donors. General observations from the study: A later analysis associated 15,000 to 20,000 TCR beta sequences with HLA alleles at a 0.05 false discovery rate.

V lost 4 bases to trimming and J lost 3 bases, with 10 bases between them. This CDR3 is 13 amino acids long. Germline assignment: CDR1 SQVTM and CDR2 ANQGSEA. A note on this clone: Its specificity is unknown.

PCR involved 60 Vbeta and 13 Jbeta primers. The repertoire was sequenced with immunoSEQ multiplex PCR; TCRdb's copy has only in-frame clones and lacks some. The sample lists over 150,000 clones; 71% were seen once. The receptor was derived from a woman aged 25 to 39 in good health and CMV-seronegative. The sequencing sample was made of PBMCs. The rearrangement uses TRBV29-1 and TRBJ1-5; tentatively, D is TRBD1 (6 bases). CDR3 protein: CSVVTGHNQPQHF. The CDR3 DNA follows: TGCAGCGTTGTTACAGGGCACAATCAGCCCCAGCATTTT.